This TCR beta chain was captured by sequencing in a study of PD-L1 blockade in urothelial cancer (dated by TCRdb to the late 2010s). For context, the study as a whole: Every patient began therapy around 2014 and was given atezolizumab 1,200 mg intravenously every 3 weeks. About 90% of the 29 patients were identified as males with urothelial cancer of bladder origin, and a prior smoking history was reported by 18 of 29 patients. An ECOG performance status of 0 or 1 was recorded for the patients, and 0 to 3 prior chemotherapy regimens had been received by the patients. Blood samples were analyzed 3 weeks after the start of treatment (second dose) and 6 weeks after the start of treatment. Blood samples yielded a median of around 150,000 T cells and some 80,000 unique TCRs, with median clonality 0.080. An exploratory multi-omic analysis was conducted of the somatic, immune and clinical correlates of response to PD-L1 blockade with atezolizumab in urothelial cancer. Pretreatment tumor samples, along with matched peripheral blood serially collected before and after atezolizumab treatment, were subjected to TCR sequencing. Durable clinical benefit meant progression-free survival longer than 6 months, and TCR features were also tested against progression-free and overall survival. In the same patients, pretreatment tumors underwent whole exome sequencing and RNA sequencing in addition to TCR sequencing. Eight to ten patients achieved durable clinical benefit and approximately 20 did not. Pretreatment blood TCR-seq was available for under 35 patients, at least one posttreatment blood collection was obtained for about 25 patients, and tumor TCR-seq was available for about 25 patients.

At the junction V is shortened by 0 bases and J by 4 bases, with 12 bases in between. Measured from the cysteine to the phenylalanine, the CDR3 is 16 residues long. Of the read, only the CDR3 DNA is kept; its 48 bases are in frame from base 1. The germline V gene provides CDR1 MNHEY and CDR2 SVGAGI. According to the study, the label for this sample's time point signals: peripheral blood 6 weeks after treatment start. The cohort included some 30 patients with locally advanced or metastatic urothelial carcinoma who were treated at Memorial Sloan Kettering on a trial protocol. Peripheral blood mononuclear cells were collected pretreatment and during treatment, with between 1 and 8 total time points obtained per patient. The Qiagen DNeasy Blood extraction kit was used to purify genomic DNA from total PBMCs and tumor samples. PBMCs were collected pretreatment and during treatment, and were isolated and stored as previously described.

As concerns this clone: Its antigen has not been determined. Base qualities are missing; no much larger clone stands one base away.

Synthetic TCR analog templates were spiked into each PCR to estimate absolute template abundance from read counts. Using the immunoSEQ assay, TCRbeta CDR3 regions were amplified from genomic DNA with bias-controlled V and J gene primers. Rearranged TCRbeta segments were sequenced at approximately 20X coverage. The authors processed their data as follows. Clustering was used to correct sequencing errors, and CDR3s were annotated against IMGT so that V, D and J genes could be assigned. Out-of-frame and stop-codon sequences were excluded, and only productive TCRbeta rearrangements were used in downstream analyses. To compute clonality, Shannon entropy was normalized by the log of the number of unique productive sequences and then subtracted from one. Fisher's exact test with Benjamini-Hochberg correction, at a threshold of adjusted p below 0.01, was used to find clones that differed between time points or between blood and tumor. The table comes from immuneACCESS by way of TCRdb, which keeps in-frame sequences with V and J called. Part of the clones is missing from these tables; in studies checked, under half for an unresolved V gene and the rest for unknown reasons. Clonal size and the V and J genes are those of that table, whereas D and trimming came from the DNA. The sample data list more than 45,000 clones, and roughly 86% of these were observed just once. The top ten constitute around 9.3% of the sample.

Overall study results and their limits: At 3 weeks after the start of treatment, tumor-associated TCR clones in peripheral blood had expanded more in patients with durable benefit (n of about 21, p = 0.022). Because the sample size was small (n ≈ 29) and many exploratory analyses were performed, the results are intended to be hypothesis-generating. Improved progression-free and overall survival was found to be associated with pretreatment peripheral blood TCR clonality below the median.

This receptor was identified in a man in his sixties with urothelial cancer. The chain couples TRBV6-5 to TRBJ2-2, with a weak D call of TRBD1 (6 bases match). Here the sequenced sample was PBMCs, taken around atezolizumab (anti-PD-L1) treatment. The CDR3 protein is CASSYSGGVGTGELFF. The nucleotide sequence is TGTGCCAGCAGTTACTCAGGGGGTGTCGGCACCGGGGAGCTGTTTTTT.